This TCR beta chain was sequenced for a study of metastatic and nonmetastatic thyroid tumors. Study context: Comparison of repertoires was carried out across blood and tumor or nodule tissue from malignant and benign thyroid patients. General study findings and limits: Significantly higher TCR beta diversity was reportedly seen in malignant thyroid tumors than benign nodules, in blood and tumor.

This clone has just a few counts. The antigen remains unidentified. Being one base from a much bigger clone, this may be a read error. Until they underwent thyroid surgery, no patient had received any treatment. In the original processing: For papillary thyroid cancer, a distant-metastasis classifier was constructed from CDR3 differences observed across clinicopathological groups. From the PCR reads, TCRdb re-called clones with MiXCR. TCRdb, not the original authors, processed these V and J calls. The sample contains about 56,000 clones, roughly 30% of which appear only once. The length of the CDR3 is 11 residues. The V gene's germline CDR1 is SEHNR and CDR2 FQNEAQ (reference sequence). The germline V and J ends were trimmed by 7 bases and 6 bases, with 10 bases remaining between them.

The clonotype originates from a female donor with papillary thyroid cancer or a benign thyroid nodule (not recorded which). Some clones in this sample may be carry-over from other donors' samples. The source material was blood. The chain joins TRBV7-9 to TRBJ2-7; unclear D gene. CDR3 sequence (DNA): TGTGCCAGCATCTTCCTAGGCGAGCAGTACTTC. It translates to CASIFLGEQYF.